These 20 T cell receptor beta chains came from one sample sequenced in a study of T cells expressing NK-cell markers (dated by TCRdb to the early 2020s). Library prep was done by 5' RACE. Sequencing instrument: Illumina HiSeq 2000. TCRdb reprocessed the reads, and each CDR3 protein sequence is entered once, without DNA. The table of this sample itemizes about 550,000 distinct CDR3 sequences. 3% to 4.5% of the sample comes from the top ten. What was sequenced was blood T cells: a sorted CD56 or NKG2C T cell subset, CD4+ or CD8+ T cells, or bulk PBMC T cells (not recorded which). The receptor source for this set is a man younger than 35 in good health. Donor details come from another sample of the same person, matched by shared clones.

This chain joins TRBV19 and TRBJ2-5; the D gene TCRdb calls, TRBD2, cannot be checked with no DNA. CDR1 is LNHDA and CDR2 is SQIVND in the germline V gene (reference sequence). There are 14 residues in the CDR3. CDR3 protein: CASSMGTSGRYRYF.

V gene TRBV5-1 combines with J gene TRBJ2-1; checking the TCRdb D call of TRBD1 is not possible without DNA. The CDR3 covers 13 residues. Germline V gives CDR1 SGHRS, CDR2 YFSETQ. The CDR3 loop reads CASSLGPTNEQFF.

The chain recombines TRBV27 with TRBJ2-3; TCRdb picks TRBD2, but there is no DNA to check that call. Germline CDR1 MNHEY, CDR2 SMNVEV (reference sequence). This CDR3 spans 17 amino acids. Here the CDR3 reads CASSFHPRLAQRDTQYF.

The chain links TRBV15 to TRBJ2-2; TCRdb proposes TRBD1, but this gene call is untestable without DNA. The V gene's germline CDR1 is LNHNV and CDR2 YYDKDF (reference sequence). The CDR3 extends over 16 amino acids. The CDR3 sequence: CATSRTGLTGGGELFF.

The chain couples TRBV20-1 to TRBJ2-1. The CDR3 runs 14 residues. Germline V CDR1 and CDR2: DFQATT, SNEGSKA (reference sequence). This CDR3 is CSARANQRGNEQFF.

The chain links TRBV6-2 or TRBV6-3 to TRBJ2-5; TCRdb outputs TRBD1, but without DNA this stays unchecked. This CDR3 spans 15 amino acids. CDR1 and CDR2 (germline): MNHEY, SVGEGT. The CDR3 spells CASSRIGQGEETQYF.

The chain employs TRBV11-2 and TRBJ1-1; TCRdb's D call, TRBD1, is unchecked because there is no DNA. Germline CDR1 reads SGHAT; CDR2 reads FQNNGV. This CDR3 contains 15 residues. CDR3 sequence: CASSLGWGQNTEAFF.

The V and J genes are TRBV10-3 and TRBJ2-1; the TRBD2 assignment by TCRdb is unverifiable without DNA. This CDR3 contains 15 residues. Germline V CDR1 and CDR2: ENHRY, SYGVKD. The CDR3 loop is CATTPRAGYDNEQFF.

The CDR3 loop reads CATSGLGGVGNQPQHF. The V gene is TRBV24-1, the J gene TRBJ1-5; TCRdb selects TRBD1, and the lack of DNA leaves this call unchecked. Germline V gene lookup returns CDR1 KGHDR and CDR2 SFDVKD. The CDR3 totals 16 residues.

This rearrangement joins TRBV4-2 to TRBJ2-5. The CDR3 has 13 amino acids. From germline, CDR1 is LGHNA and CDR2 YNFKEQ. The CDR3 region is CASIPLWTSTQYF.

V usage is TRBV12-3 or TRBV12-4 and J usage is TRBJ2-7; TCRdb's D call, TRBD1, is unchecked because there is no DNA. The CDR3 has 14 residues. CDR3 protein: CASSPRARSYEQYF.

This chain links TRBV5-5 with TRBJ2-5; TCRdb selects TRBD2, and the lack of DNA leaves this call unchecked. The CDR3 has 17 amino acids. Germline CDR1 SGHKS, CDR2 YYEKEE (reference sequence). This chain's CDR3 is CASIPSGRAVPQETQYF.

The genes are TRBV3-1 and TRBJ2-2. Germline V gives CDR1 LGHDT, CDR2 YNNKEL (reference sequence). The CDR3 has 19 amino acids. This CDR3 is CASSQSVSSWLRTSGELFF. Drawing the rest from reference TRBV3-1 and TRBJ2-2, the complete variable domain is DTAVSQTPKYLVTQMGNDKSIKCEQNLGHDTMYWYKQDSKKFLKIMFSYNNKELIINETVPNRFSPKSPDKAHLNLHINSLELGDSAVYFCASSQSVSSWLRTSGELFFGEGSRLTVL.

The chain combines TRBV4-3 with TRBJ2-7; the TRBD2 assignment by TCRdb is unverifiable without DNA. Germline V gene sequence: CDR1 LGHNA, CDR2 YSLEER. This CDR3 region has 16 residues. The CDR3 region is CASSQHPGTSEVEQYF.

The chain links TRBV20-1 to TRBJ2-1; the D call of TRBD1 rests on TCRdb alone, since no DNA is present to check it. The CDR3 totals 19 residues. Germline CDR1 is DFQATT and CDR2 is SNEGSKA (reference sequence). CDR3 amino acids: CSARFIAGAGRGGDNEQFF.

The chain employs TRBV19 and TRBJ2-6. Germline V gene data show CDR1 as LNHDA and CDR2 as SQIVND (reference sequence). This CDR3 has 15 amino acids. The chain's CDR3 is CASRGGDSGANVLTF.

The chain joins TRBV29-1 to TRBJ2-7; TCRdb's assignment of TRBD1 cannot be checked, as there is no DNA. Looked up from germline, CDR1 is SQVTM and CDR2 is ANQGSEA. This CDR3 comprises 16 residues. CDR3: CSVWGGGEALGYEQYF.

The chain joins TRBV5-5 to TRBJ1-5; the TCRdb D gene call, TRBD1, has no DNA to confirm it. Germline lookup yields CDR1 SGHKS and CDR2 YYEKEE (reference sequence). The CDR3 spans 17 residues. The CDR3 loop reads CASSSSKLTGPYQPQHF.

The V and J genes are TRBV20-1 and TRBJ2-7; no DNA is available, so the TRBD1 call from TCRdb remains unchecked. CDR1 and CDR2 from the germline V gene are DFQATT and SNEGSKA (reference sequence). This CDR3 is built from 12 residues. CDR3: CSASAQAYEQYF.

The chain uses TRBV4-3 and TRBJ2-5. Germline CDR1 LGHNA, CDR2 YSLEER. The CDR3 spans 15 residues. The chain's CDR3 is CASSQVLGVEETQYF.